This T cell receptor beta chain was retrieved from a study of cytomegalovirus exposure and HLA in healthy donors (dated by TCRdb to 2015 to 2018). About the full investigation: An earlier analysis of approximately 590 of the donors reported approximately 300 Gb of sequence data and approximately 110 million unique TCR beta sequences from about 179 million T cells. Roughly 320 gigabases of sequencing data and around 85 million unique TCR sequences made up an early release that covered about 640 HLA-typed donors. Of the 300 to 500 genotyped donors, 75% to 85% were placed in the genetic ancestry cluster associated with self-reported Caucasian donors. The study aimed to test whether cataloging public T cell receptors could reveal signatures of past pathogen exposure. The study used immunosequencing to profile the T cell repertoires of 670 or so subjects and linked those repertoires to cytomegalovirus serostatus. Besides the first cohort of 500 to 700 subjects, a separate validation cohort made up of 95 to 150 different subjects was used. To predict cytomegalovirus infection status, the study combined high-throughput TCR immunosequencing, statistical association of individual TCRs with disease status, and machine learning. To study patterns of TCR occurrence, a later analysis re-analyzed previously published TCR beta repertoires from 650 to 750 donors and added high-resolution HLA genotyping. In the later analysis, no new phenotypic data were used to find candidate immune exposures; instead, reliance was placed on TCR beta sequences and their occurrence across donors. In an earlier analysis of roughly 540 of the donors, high-throughput TCR beta sequencing was used to judge whether each TCR beta V gene segment behaved as functional or pseudogenic. Donor age, sex, ethnicity and CMV serostatus were compiled alongside the repertoire data. Genome-wide SNP genotypes for about three fifths of the roughly 670 donors were used in a later genetic analysis, which treated that subset as a discovery cohort. Every repertoire in the discovery cohort had been generated on one and the same sequencing platform. Class I and class II HLA loci were covered by the typing at four-digit resolution. The number of donors typed differed by locus, with roughly 620-630 for A, B, C, DRB1 and DQB1, around 520 for DQA1, some 570 for DPA1, and 450 to 480 for DPB1. A few DR-DQ haplotypes were handled as single units for association and clustering because linkage in the cohort was strong. Across some 400 genotyped donors of the cohort, an average of about 240,000 unique TCR beta nucleotide sequences per donor were sequenced, and 15% to 20% of those sequences were non-productive. The research as a whole found: In an earlier analysis of some 500 of the donors, most TCR beta V segments appeared in productive rearrangements about 87% or about 30% of the time, broadly matching IMGT annotations. In a later genetic analysis, fewer N-insertions in productive TCRs were reported among donors in an Asian-associated ancestry cluster than the 666-donor mean. At a false discovery rate of 0.05, a later analysis linked some 17,000 TCR beta sequences to specific HLA alleles. Presence/absence analyses assumed roughly uniform sequencing depth across donors, an assumption that may not hold. The earlier analysis of fewer than 750 of the donors excluded approximately 15 rarely observed V segments, including chromosome 9 orphons, because counts were too low. Most CMV-associated TCR beta chains appeared to be HLA-restricted in a later analysis, and the HLA associations seemed to be driven largely by CMV exposure. This cohort had only TCR beta chains sequenced, and the lack of alpha or paired-chain data limited which features could be detected. A later analysis found that TCR association rates varied across HLA loci, with DRB1 alleles showing the most associated TCRs and HLA-C alleles the fewest. Some IMGT-functional V segments, including TRBV6-2 and TRBV6-3, could not be distinguished by the 87-base-pair reads and were therefore excluded. The authors suggested that the approach could potentially be generalized to other disease states and immunological phenotypes. In both the original and validation cohorts, the classifier was reported to diagnose cytomegalovirus status with high specificity and sensitivity. A later genetic analysis associated a missense DCLRE1C variant with V-gene and J-gene trimming of TCR beta chains, and an independent cohort replicated the association. Correlated functional status among segregating V segments might be attributable to linkage disequilibrium, but an unknown experimental factor could not be ruled out. Because HLA typing was unavailable for some donors at each locus, only the typed subset was used in association tests. Immune exposure information for the cohort was limited to CMV serostatus. Most TCR sequences were observed very rarely across donors, whereas some public TCRs were present in many individuals. Strong co-occurrence of HLA alleles, especially DR and DQ, made assigning TCR associations to individual alleles difficult. A cluster of highly shared sequence variants was judged likely to represent a technical artifact of the sequencing pipeline. The study gave a list of around 170 TCR beta chains associated with cytomegalovirus. In a later analysis, HLA-associated TCR beta chains showed more clonal expansion and lower generation probabilities than non-associated chains that were equally common. A further reported finding was that TCR beta sequences accurately predicted the HLA-A and HLA-B alleles for most subjects in the first cohort. According to a later analysis, parvovirus B19, influenza, CMV and Epstein-Barr virus appeared linked to several top co-occurrence clusters. In vitro tests confirmed that three of the cytomegalovirus-associated TCR beta chains recognize cytomegalovirus antigens.

The library was generated by the immunoSEQ multiplex PCR assay. For the multiplex PCR, a mixture combining 60 forward primers for TCR Vbeta segments and 13 reverse primers for TCR Jbeta segments was used. A multiplex PCR assay on genomic DNA amplified the CDR3 region of rearranged TCR beta genes. On the Illumina HiSeq System, the amplified TCR beta libraries were sequenced as 87-base-pair reads. The study's own analysis went as follows. Across the roughly 700 repertoires, a later analysis counted roughly 84 million unique TCR beta chains, 9.5 million to 12 million of which were shared by at least two donors. Raw reads were error-corrected and collapsed into unique sequences by a nearest-neighbor algorithm in which closely related sequences were merged to remove PCR and sequencing errors. To assign V, D and J gene segments, CDR3 sequences were aligned to IMGT reference sequences. Each retained sequence needed at least a six-nucleotide match to both a V gene segment and a J gene segment. A rearrangement counted as productive if the CDR3 had no stop codons and remained in frame with V and J, and every other rearrangement counted as non-productive. Following IMGT convention, CDR3 was defined as the stretch from the second conserved V-encoded cysteine up to the conserved J-encoded phenylalanine. The earlier analysis of about 560 of the donors excluded any sequence lacking an unambiguous match to a single V gene segment. An earlier analysis of a few hundred of the donors classified V segments as functional when productive rearrangements were above 56.7% and as segregating when the standard deviation between donors was above 5%. A statistical classification framework was built to diagnose cytomegalovirus status from the catalog of TCR beta chain sequences. A later analysis assigned V and J genes by comparing TCR nucleotide sequences with IMGT/GENE-DB human TR gene sequences. The TCRdist pipeline was used in a later analysis to assign CDR3 sequences and most-parsimonious VDJ recombination scenarios. In a later analysis, every TCR beta chain was defined by the combination of its CDR3 amino acid sequence and its V-gene family, and reads without a unique V-gene family were dropped. A later analysis removed 600 or so highly shared, low-generation-probability nucleotide sequences to deal with suspected cross-contamination and a sequencing artifact. A later analysis calculated a clonal expansion index for each public chain from normalized within-repertoire ranks of inferred template counts. Generation probabilities in a later analysis came from a VDJ recombination model fitted to out-of-frame rearrangements, and those results were checked against IGoR. In a later analysis, TCR-TCR, TCR-HLA and TCR-CMV co-occurrence was scored with hypergeometric tests, and a repertoire-size bias correction was applied to TCR pairs. A later analysis estimated false discovery rates by permuting HLA or CMV assignments 20 times. A later analysis grouped co-occurring TCRs with DBSCAN, adding TCRdist sequence similarity when clustering within HLA-allele-positive subsets. Repertoires with fewer than 30,000 or more than 120,000 public chains, plus five repertoires with anomalous nucleotide sharing, were excluded from co-occurrence clustering. The immuneACCESS repertoire file appears here via TCRdb, limited to in-frame rearrangements. These files lack a portion of the clones; in checked studies, under half of the deficit traces to unresolved V genes, and the cause of the others is not known. The V and J calls and clone size come from that table; D and trimming were worked out from the DNA. The sample contains 95,000 to 150,000 clones, roughly 80% of them found a single time. Of the sample, approximately 2.1% is held by the ten largest clones.

Details on this clone: Its antigen has not been determined. Nothing much larger sits one base from this clone, and base qualities are not available.

From the germline V gene, CDR1 is SGHNT and CDR2 is YENEEA. Inclusive of the bounding cysteine and phenylalanine, the CDR3 is 18 residues long. Kept here is only the CDR3 DNA, which spans 54 bases and is read in frame from base 1. The V end loses 5 bases and the J end loses 3 bases, and a stretch of 23 bases separates them. In total, more than 500 healthy bone marrow donors made up the cohort. At the time of sampling, all cohort members were nominally healthy, though unrecorded immune exposures were likely present. The donor tested CMV seronegative, placing the donor among the 350 or so seronegative members of the cohort. A peripheral blood sample was provided by each donor, and peripheral blood mononuclear cells were used for TCR beta sequencing. The Qiagen DNeasy Blood Extraction Kit was used to extract genomic DNA from the blood cell samples.

The sequence derives from a man aged 25 to 40 in good health and CMV-seronegative. The V and J segments used are TRBV11-3 and TRBJ1-5; tentative D gene TRBD1, with 5 bases matching. What was sequenced was PBMCs. The nucleotides are TGTGCCAGCAGCACACGGATGAGCGCTGACAGATTCAATCAGCCCCAGCATTTT. It translates as CASSTRMSADRFNQPQHF.